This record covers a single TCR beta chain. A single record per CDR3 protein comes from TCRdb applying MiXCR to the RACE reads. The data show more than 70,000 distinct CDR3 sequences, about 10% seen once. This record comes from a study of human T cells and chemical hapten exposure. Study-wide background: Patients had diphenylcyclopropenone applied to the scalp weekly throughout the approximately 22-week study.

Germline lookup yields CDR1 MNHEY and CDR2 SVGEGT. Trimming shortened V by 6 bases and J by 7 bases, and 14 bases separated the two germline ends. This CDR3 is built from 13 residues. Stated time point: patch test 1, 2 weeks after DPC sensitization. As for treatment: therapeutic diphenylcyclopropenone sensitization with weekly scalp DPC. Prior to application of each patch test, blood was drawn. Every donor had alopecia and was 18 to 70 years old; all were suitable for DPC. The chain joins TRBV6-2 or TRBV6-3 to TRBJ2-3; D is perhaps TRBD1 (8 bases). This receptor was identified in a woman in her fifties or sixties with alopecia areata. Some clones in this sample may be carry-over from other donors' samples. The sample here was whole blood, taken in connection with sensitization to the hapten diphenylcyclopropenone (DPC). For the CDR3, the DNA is TGTGCCAGCAGGGGGGGGGACAGGCATACGCAGTATTTT. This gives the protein CASRGGDRHTQYF.